The next 12 T cell receptor beta chains were all read from a single sample in a study of T cell responses to AZD1222 COVID-19 vaccine. Profiling relied on immunoSEQ multiplex PCR, and the TCRdb table lists in-frame clones only, not all of them. The table has tens of thousands of clones, approximately 87% seen once; the top ten hold roughly 1.4%. The specimen comprised peripheral blood, sampled 28 days after the second AZD1222 dose. The source is an adult who received the AZD1222 COVID-19 vaccine.

The genes are TRBV6-5 and TRBJ2-1, with 8 nucleotides matching TRBD1. The CDR3 has 15 amino acids. Germline assignment: CDR1 MNHEY and CDR2 SVGAGI. With V trimmed by 6 bases and J by 4 bases, 8 bases remained unmatched. CDR3 bases: TGTGCCAGCAGATCCGGGACAGGATTATACAATGAGCAGTTCTTC. It yields the protein CASRSGTGLYNEQFF.

V usage is TRBV10-2 and J usage is TRBJ1-5; the match to TRBD1 covers 8 bases. Germline CDR1 reads WSHSY; CDR2 reads SAAADI. The trim removed 7 bases at V and 0 bases at J, leaving 20 bases unmatched. The CDR3 length is 20 residues. The CDR3 loop reads CASNHRPPGQAIYSNQPQHF. CDR3 DNA sequence: TGCGCCAGCAATCACCGCCCGCCGGGACAGGCGATCTATAGCAATCAGCCCCAGCATTTT.

The gene calls are TRBV19 and TRBJ1-1; a weak D match, TRBD1 (5 bases). The V and J ends lost 6 bases and 1 base respectively, with 12 bases between them. This CDR3 is built from 14 residues. Germline CDR1 is LNHDA and CDR2 is SQIVND (reference sequence). CDR3 residues: CASRVGRRNTEAFF. In DNA, the CDR3 is TGTGCCAGTAGGGTGGGACGGAGGAACACTGAAGCTTTCTTT.

The chain joins TRBV15 to TRBJ1-4; tentative D call: TRBD1 (6 bases). This CDR3 is built from 16 residues. The germline V and J ends were trimmed by 1 base and 0 bases, with 9 bases remaining between them. Germline CDR1 and CDR2: LNHNV and YYDKDF (reference sequence). CDR3 DNA: TGTGCCACCAGCAGAGTCGGGACACCAACTAATGAAAAACTGTTTTTT. Translated, it gives CATSRVGTPTNEKLFF.

This chain uses TRBV10-3 with TRBJ2-5, with unresolved D. Germline-derived CDR1 and CDR2 are ENHRY and SYGVKD. V lost 8 bases, J lost 2 bases, and 6 bases lay in between. The CDR3 spans 11 residues. For the CDR3, the DNA is TGTGCCATCGGCGCACAAGAGACCCAGTACTTC. This gives the protein CAIGAQETQYF.

This chain uses TRBV4-3 with TRBJ2-1; 16 positions agree with TRBD2. The ends lost 3 bases at V and 7 bases at J; junction bases unmatched: 15. CDR1 is LGHNA, CDR2 YSLEER, per germline. This CDR3 comprises 20 residues. CDR3 nucleotides: TGCGCCAGCAGCCACCTCTCCGGGACTAGCGGGGGGGCCAGGGGGAATGAGCAGTTCTTC. Protein: CASSHLSGTSGGARGNEQFF.

The chain couples TRBV28 to TRBJ2-2; D unresolved. The V end was cut by 3 bases, the J end by 3 bases, with 5 bases between. Germline CDR1 is MDHEN and CDR2 is SYDVKM. There are 13 residues in the CDR3. The CDR3 loop is CASSLWDTGELFF. CDR3 DNA: TGTGCCAGCAGTTTGTGGGACACCGGGGAGCTGTTTTTT. Full variable domain (remainder filled in from reference TRBV28 and TRBJ2-2): DVKVTQSSRYLVKRTGEKVFLECVQDMDHENMFWYRQDPGLGLRLIYFSYDVKMKEKGDIPEGYSVSREKKERFSLILESASTNQTSMYLCASSLWDTGELFFGEGSRLTVL.

This clone has only one observation. The chain uses TRBV6-5 and TRBJ2-4; 7 bases map to TRBD1. Looked up from germline, CDR1 is MNHEY and CDR2 is SVGAGI. The CDR3 totals 15 residues. J lost 1 base, V lost 6 bases, and 6 bases had no gene match. The CDR3 sequence is CASSITGAAKNIQYF. CDR3 DNA: TGTGCCAGCAGCATAACAGGGGCGGCCAAAAACATTCAGTACTTC.

V gene TRBV7-8 combines with J gene TRBJ2-5; D remains ambiguous. The CDR3 is made up of 13 amino acids. In germline, CDR1 is SGHVS, CDR2 FQNEAQ. V lost 2 bases to trimming and J lost 1 base, with 5 bases between them. The DNA for the CDR3 is TGTGCCAGCAGCTTAAGTATCCAAGAGACCCAGTACTTC. Translating gives CASSLSIQETQYF. The variable domain in full, completed from reference TRBV7-8 and TRBJ2-5, reads GAGVSQSPRYKVAKRGQDVALRCDPISGHVSLFWYQQALGQGPEFLTYFQNEAQLDKSGLPSDRFFAERPEGSVSTLKIQRTQQEDSAVYLCASSLSIQETQYFGPGTRLLVL.

The chain joins TRBV18 to TRBJ1-5; 10 nucleotides agree with TRBD1. Germline loops: CDR1 KGHSH, CDR2 LQKENI. This CDR3 is built from 18 residues. J was trimmed by 0 bases and V by 3 bases; bases with no gene match: 8. The DNA for the CDR3 is TGTGCCAGCTCACCGGGACAGGGGTCCTTCCATAGCAATCAGCCCCAGCATTTT. Amino acids: CASSPGQGSFHSNQPQHF.

The V gene is TRBV24-1, the J gene TRBJ2-1; 9 bases map to TRBD2. The CDR3 is 15 amino acids. V lost 3 bases to trimming and J lost 8 bases; unmatched junction nucleotides: 7. CDR1 KGHDR and CDR2 SFDVKD come from the germline V gene. The CDR3 nucleotides read TGTGCCACCAGTGATCAGTCTAGCGGGGTCTATGAGCAGTTCTTC. This gives the protein CATSDQSSGVYEQFF.

In nucleotides, the CDR3 is TGTGCCAGCAGCGTAGCCGGGACCTATGGCTACACCTTC. Translating gives CASSVAGTYGYTF. This chain uses TRBV9 with TRBJ1-2; tentative D call: TRBD1 (5 bases). Germline V gives CDR1 SGDLS, CDR2 YYNGEE. This CDR3 spans 13 amino acids. V was shortened by 0 bases and J by 4 bases, with 7 bases between the two germline ends.